This TCR beta chain was obtained from a study of neurological immune-mediated disorders. The study, taken as a whole, reports: Multiple sclerosis patients had less TCR clonal expansion than even healthy controls, unlike HTLV-1-associated myelopathy. Private repertoires in all groups were suggested by the absence of shared CDR3 amino acid sequences among expanded clones across subjects.

TCRdb used MiXCR to reprocess the 5' RACE reads, holding one entry per CDR3 protein. The sample holds 87,000 or so distinct CDR3 sequences, roughly 4% seen once. This clonotype was detected many times. Its antigen remains unidentified. Trimming removed 5 bases from V and 6 bases from J; junction bases left unmatched: 4. The CDR3 runs to 14 residues. Germline values: CDR1 SGHTA, CDR2 FQGNSA. The sample consisted of PBMCs. The origin of this receptor is a woman between 18 and 29 years old with multiple sclerosis. This sequence joins TRBV7-2 and TRBJ2-1; 10 bases line up with TRBD1. CDR3 protein: CASSGDRGRNEQFF. CDR3 nucleotide sequence: TGTGCCAGCAGCGGGGACAGGGGTCGCAATGAGCAGTTCTTC.